Here is one T cell receptor (beta chain) with its context. Its antigen is currently not known. No qualities accompany the bases; no much larger clone lies one base away. Its CDR3 holds 14 amino acids, cysteine through phenylalanine. Only the CDR3 part of the read is kept: 42 bases, read in frame from the first base. CDR1 and CDR2, looked up from the germline V gene, are SGHRS and YFSETQ. V lost 1 base and J lost 4 bases; the stretch between them is 11 bases long. The cohort comprised some 680 healthy bone marrow donors. All cohort members were sampled while nominally healthy, although unrecorded immune exposures were likely present. The donor tested CMV seronegative and was one of the 352 seronegative cohort members. A peripheral blood sample was collected from each donor, and TCR beta sequencing was performed on peripheral blood mononuclear cells. Genomic DNA extraction from the blood cell samples was performed with the Qiagen DNeasy Blood Extraction Kit.

The source of the sample is a study of cytomegalovirus exposure and HLA in healthy donors (dated by TCRdb to about 2017). Concerning the study at large: In an earlier analysis of some 610 of the donors, under 300 Gb of sequence data and approximately 120 million unique TCR beta sequences from some 170 million T cells were reported. A later genetic analysis took genome-wide SNP genotypes for about three fifths of the roughly 700 donors and used that subset as a discovery cohort. An earlier analysis of 500 to 750 of the donors applied high-throughput TCR beta sequencing to assess whether each TCR beta V gene segment acted as functional or pseudogenic. Using immunosequencing, the study profiled T cell repertoires from 640 or so subjects and related those repertoires to cytomegalovirus serostatus. HLA typing included class I and class II loci at four-digit resolution. All discovery cohort repertoires had been generated using a single sequencing platform. Among the roughly 380 genotyped donors, under 90% belonged to the genetic ancestry cluster associated with self-reported Caucasian donors. Donor age, sex, ethnicity and CMV serostatus were compiled together with the repertoire data. A later analysis re-examined previously published TCR beta repertoires from more than 550 donors and added high-resolution HLA genotyping to investigate patterns of TCR occurrence. The later analysis used no new phenotypic data to find candidate immune exposures, relying instead on TCR beta sequences and their occurrence across donors. Among a few hundred genotyped donors of the cohort, an average of 235,054 unique TCR beta nucleotide sequences were sequenced per donor, around 20% of them non-productive. To predict cytomegalovirus infection status, the study brought together high-throughput TCR immunosequencing, statistical association of individual TCRs with disease status, and machine learning. The number of donors typed differed by locus, with roughly 629-640 for A, B, C, DRB1 and DQB1, 522 for DQA1, over 600 for DPA1, and around 450 for DPB1. Four to six DR-DQ haplotypes were handled as single units for association and clustering, since linkage in the cohort was strong. The study aimed to test whether signatures of past pathogen exposure could be identified by cataloging public T cell receptors. A separate validation cohort of about 110 different subjects was used in addition to the roughly 640-subject first cohort. An early release that covered about 640 HLA-typed donors contained approximately 300 gigabases of sequencing data and about 93 million unique TCR sequences. What the work shows at the level of the full study, not this receptor alone: According to a later analysis, TCR association rates differed among HLA loci, with DRB1 alleles showing the most associated TCRs and HLA-C alleles showing the fewest. A later analysis found that HLA-associated TCR beta chains were more clonally expanded and had lower generation probabilities than equally common non-associated chains. A group of highly shared sequence variants was considered likely to be a technical artifact of the sequencing pipeline. In a later analysis, most CMV-associated TCR beta chains were found to appear HLA-restricted, with HLA associations seemingly driven largely by CMV exposure. Correlated functional status among segregating V segments might be attributable to linkage disequilibrium, but an unknown experimental factor could not be ruled out. In the study, around 150 TCR beta chains were listed as associated with cytomegalovirus. At a false discovery rate of 0.05, a later analysis linked 16,000 or so TCR beta sequences to specific HLA alleles. Most TCR sequences were observed very rarely across donors, whereas some public TCRs were present in many individuals. Assigning TCR associations to individual alleles was difficult when HLA alleles, especially DR and DQ, strongly co-occurred. An earlier analysis of some 590 of the donors showed that most TCR beta V segments appeared in productive rearrangements either about 87% or about 30% of the time, which broadly matched IMGT annotations. CMV serostatus was the only immune exposure information available for the cohort. Only TCR beta chains were sequenced in this cohort, and the absence of alpha or paired-chain data limited detectable features. The earlier analysis of a few hundred of the donors excluded seventeen rarely observed V segments, including chromosome 9 orphons, because counts were too low. A further reported finding was that TCR beta sequences accurately predicted the HLA-A and HLA-B alleles for most subjects in the first cohort. Compared with the approximately 700-donor mean, donors in an Asian-associated ancestry cluster had fewer N-insertions in productive TCRs, according to a later genetic analysis. According to the authors, the approach could potentially be generalized to other disease states and immunological phenotypes. Sequencing depth was assumed to be roughly uniform across donors in the presence/absence analyses, though that assumption may not hold. An association between a missense DCLRE1C variant and V-gene and J-gene trimming of TCR beta chains was found in a later genetic analysis and replicated in an independent cohort. Because the 87-base-pair reads could not distinguish some IMGT-functional V segments, including TRBV6-2 and TRBV6-3, those segments were excluded. In vitro tests confirmed that a few of the cytomegalovirus-associated TCR beta chains recognize cytomegalovirus antigens. Cytomegalovirus status was reported to be diagnosed by the classifier with high specificity and sensitivity in both the original and validation cohorts. Because some donors lacked HLA typing at each locus, the association tests relied only on the typed subset. A later analysis reported that several top co-occurrence clusters appeared linked to parvovirus B19, influenza, CMV and Epstein-Barr virus.

The receptor library was made with the immunoSEQ multiplex PCR assay. The multiplex PCR relied on a mix of 60 forward primers for TCR Vbeta segments and 13 reverse primers for TCR Jbeta segments. Amplification of the CDR3 region of rearranged TCR beta genes was performed with a multiplex PCR assay on genomic DNA. The amplified TCR beta libraries were sequenced on the Illumina HiSeq System as 87-base-pair reads. The published analysis was carried out like this. Across the roughly 700 repertoires, a later analysis counted 60 million to 90 million unique TCR beta chains, around 11 million of which were shared by at least two donors. Raw reads were error-corrected and collapsed into unique sequences with a nearest-neighbor algorithm that merged closely related sequences to remove PCR and sequencing errors. V, D and J gene segments were assigned by aligning CDR3 sequences to IMGT reference sequences. For a sequence to be retained, a match of at least six nucleotides to both a V gene segment and a J gene segment was required. A rearrangement counted as productive if the CDR3 had no stop codons and remained in frame with V and J, and every other rearrangement counted as non-productive. CDR3 was defined by IMGT convention, running from the second conserved V-encoded cysteine to the conserved J-encoded phenylalanine. Sequences without an unambiguous match to a single V gene segment were excluded from the earlier analysis of 450 to 750 of the donors. An earlier analysis of fewer than 750 of the donors called V segments functional above 56.7% productive rearrangements and segregating when the between-donor standard deviation exceeded 5%. A statistical classification framework was built to diagnose cytomegalovirus status from the catalog of TCR beta chain sequences. In a later analysis, V and J genes were assigned by comparing TCR nucleotide sequences against IMGT/GENE-DB human TR gene sequences. In a later analysis, CDR3 sequences and most-parsimonious VDJ recombination scenarios were assigned using the TCRdist pipeline. In a later analysis, every TCR beta chain was defined by the combination of its CDR3 amino acid sequence and its V-gene family, and reads without a unique V-gene family were dropped. A later analysis removed several hundred highly shared, low-generation-probability nucleotide sequences to deal with suspected cross-contamination and a sequencing artifact. In a later analysis, a clonal expansion index was calculated for each public chain from normalized within-repertoire ranks of inferred template counts. In a later analysis, generation probabilities were computed with a VDJ recombination model fitted to out-of-frame rearrangements, and the resulting probabilities were checked against IGoR. In a later analysis, hypergeometric tests were used to score TCR-TCR, TCR-HLA and TCR-CMV co-occurrence, with a repertoire-size bias correction applied to TCR pairs. To estimate false discovery rates, a later analysis permuted the HLA or CMV assignments 20 times. In a later analysis, co-occurring TCRs were grouped with DBSCAN, and TCRdist sequence similarity was added when clustering was performed within HLA-allele-positive subsets. For co-occurrence clustering, repertoires with fewer than 30,000 or more than 120,000 public chains were excluded, along with four to six repertoires with anomalous nucleotide sharing. TCRdb obtained this table from immuneACCESS and retained in-frame rearrangements with V and J assigned. These tables miss some clones; where compared with another copy, unresolved V genes account for less than half of the shortfall, and the remainder is unexplained. That table gives V, J and clone size, and the DNA gave D and trimming. The sample has more than 110,000 clones on record, 60% to 80% of them singletons. Clones ranked in the top ten supply approximately 3.8% of the sample.

The sequenced material came from PBMCs. The sequence derives from a male donor in good health and CMV-seronegative. Recombination linked TRBV5-1 to TRBJ1-2, with no reliable assignment of the D segment. The CDR3 loop reads CASSLLSGGYGYTF. The DNA reads as follows: TGCGCCAGCAGCTTGTTGTCCGGAGGCTATGGCTACACCTTC.